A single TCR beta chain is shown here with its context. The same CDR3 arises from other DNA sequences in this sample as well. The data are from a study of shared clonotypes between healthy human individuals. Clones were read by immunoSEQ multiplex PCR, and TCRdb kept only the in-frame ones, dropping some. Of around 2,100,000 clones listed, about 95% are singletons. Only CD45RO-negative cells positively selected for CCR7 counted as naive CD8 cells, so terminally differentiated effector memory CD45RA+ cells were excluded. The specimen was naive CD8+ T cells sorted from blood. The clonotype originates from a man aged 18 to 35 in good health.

Here the CDR3 reads CASSVGGDPYEQYF. CDR3 nucleotides: TGTGCCAGCAGCGTAGGCGGGGATCCCTACGAGCAGTACTTC. The rearrangement joins TRBV9 to TRBJ2-7; TRBD2 might be the D (6 bases). Trimming left V 0 bases short and J 2 bases short, with 9 bases between. This CDR3 has 14 residues. Germline CDR1 reads SGDLS; CDR2 reads YYNGEE.